One and the same sample provided the 2 T cell receptor beta chains below, sequenced in a study of blood T cell repertoires in COVID-19. Libraries were prepared by immunoSEQ multiplex PCR; TCRdb keeps only in-frame clonotypes and omits some of them. The sample includes about 210,000 clones, 75% to 90% of them seen just once. Source material: PBMCs or T cells enriched from blood (not recorded which). These receptors all stem from a man aged 35-49 years who had recovered from COVID-19.

In its sample, this clone was seen once. Just one base apart from a much larger clone, this may be a read error. The chain links TRBV12-3 or TRBV12-4 to TRBJ1-1; D unclear. The CDR3 is 12 amino acids. Between the trimmed V and J ends, which lost 5 bases and 1 base, there was a span of 5 bases. DNA of the CDR3: TGTGCCAGCAGTCGGAGGAACACTGAAGCTTTCTTT. Translation: CASSRRNTEAFF.

The chain carries TRBV19 and TRBJ1-1, with 8 positions matching TRBD1. J gave up 4 bases and V 4 bases, and 8 bases lay outside the gene matches. The CDR3 consists of 15 residues. The germline CDR1 and CDR2 sequences are LNHDA and SQIVND (reference sequence). This CDR3 reads CASSTRQGSRTEAFF. CDR3 DNA sequence: TGTGCCAGTAGTACAAGACAGGGGTCCCGCACTGAAGCTTTCTTT.